This is a list of T cell receptor beta chains from one sample in a study of T cell responses to AZD1222 COVID-19 vaccine. Clones were sequenced by immunoSEQ multiplex PCR, and TCRdb holds only the in-frame ones, with some missing. In the table there are around 110,000 clones, about 90% of which are singletons. The material sequenced was peripheral blood, taken on day 0 of AZD1222 vaccination. Receptor source: an adult in good health. Each CDR3 is given with its conserved first and last residue. D genes are given only for firm matches. Some rows have no size entry. The others give once, few or many, or a class for an expanded clone.

>TRBV9|TRBD2|TRBJ2-1|-
TGTGCCAGCAGCGTAGGAGCATGGGGAGGGAGCTCCTACAATGAGCAGTTCTTC
CASSVGAWGGSSYNEQFF
>TRBV7-9|TRBD1|TRBJ1-2|-
TGTGCCAGCAGCTCACAGGGGGCTAACTATGGCTACACCTTC
CASSSQGANYGYTF
>TRBV30|-|TRBJ1-2|-
TGTGCCTGGACCCGGACAAGTACTAACTATGGCTACACCTTC
CAWTRTSTNYGYTF
>TRBV24-1|-|TRBJ2-7|-
TGTGCCACCAGTGACACCGGGGCGACCTACGAGCAGTACTTC
CATSDTGATYEQYF
>TRBV19|-|TRBJ1-2|once
TGTGCCAGTTTGGACGGGACCCATGGCTACACCTTC
CASLDGTHGYTF
>TRBV28|-|TRBJ2-7|once
TGTGCCAGCAGTCCGGGGGGCCAGAGGCACCTATACGAGCAGTACTTC
CASSPGGQRHLYEQYF
>TRBV24-1|-|TRBJ1-2|-
TGTGCCACCAGTGATTTTAGGGGGAACTATGGCTACACCTTC
CATSDFRGNYGYTF
>TRBV7-9|-|TRBJ2-1|-
TGTGCCAGCAGCTTAGGGGTCAGCCTTACCACGTGGAATGAGCAGTTCTTC
CASSLGVSLTTWNEQFF
>TRBV4-1|-|TRBJ2-7|-
TGCGCCAGCAGCCAATCCGGGGGTTTGCGAGAGCAGTACTTC
CASSQSGGLREQYF
>TRBV6-5|TRBD1|TRBJ1-2|-
TGTGCCAGCGGACAGGGGAGGAGTGGCTACACCTTC
CASGQGRSGYTF
>TRBV4-1|TRBD2|TRBJ2-7|-
TGCGCCAGCAGCCATGTAACTAGCGGGAGGGCCGAGCAGTACTTC
CASSHVTSGRAEQYF
>TRBV27|TRBD1|TRBJ1-5|-
TGTGCCAGCAGCCCCAGACAGGGGAGCAATCAGCCCCAGCATTTT
CASSPRQGSNQPQHF
>TRBV18|-|TRBJ2-7|-
TGTGCCAGCTCACCACCGAGAACAGTCTCCTACGAGCAGTACTTC
CASSPPRTVSYEQYF
>TRBV19|-|TRBJ1-5|-
TGTGCCAGTAGTATGGTGTTTATCCTGGATCAGCCCCAGCATTTT
CASSMVFILDQPQHF
>TRBV21-1|-|TRBJ2-2|-
TGTGCCAGCAGCTCCCACGGGTCAGGGAGCACCGGGGAGCTGTTTTTT
CASSSHGSGSTGELFF
>TRBV14|-|TRBJ2-2|-
TGTGCCAGCAGCTTTACAAGTGCAGCGGACACCGGGGAGCTGTTTTTT
CASSFTSAADTGELFF
>TRBV6-5|-|TRBJ1-5|-
TGTGCCAGCAGCTTGACAGTGTTTAATCAGCCCCAGCATTTT
CASSLTVFNQPQHF
>TRBV5-4|-|TRBJ2-7|-
TGTGCCAGCAGCCGGAATAGCGACGAGCAGTACTTC
CASSRNSDEQYF
>TRBV30|-|TRBJ1-3|-
TGTGCCTGGAGTTATGGGGCAGTAGGAAACACCATATATTTT
CAWSYGAVGNTIYF
>TRBV18|-|TRBJ2-7|-
TGTGCCAGCACCACCAGGGCGGGTCCGCCGGGCGAGCAGTACTTC
CASTTRAGPPGEQYF
>TRBV6-5|-|TRBJ2-7|-
TGTGCCAGCAGTCCCGGGGTCAGCTCCTACGAGCAGTACTTC
CASSPGVSSYEQYF
>TRBV7-3|-|TRBJ2-5|-
TGTGCCAGCAGCTTTTTTTTGGGGGCTGGGGAGACCCAGTACTTC
CASSFFLGAGETQYF
>TRBV5-1|TRBD1|TRBJ1-1|-
TGCGCCAGCAGCCGCAGCCGGGACAGGGATCCACCAAACACTGAAGCTTTCTTT
CASSRSRDRDPPNTEAFF
>TRBV24-1|TRBD1|TRBJ1-1|-
TGTGCCACCAGGAGGGCGGGACAGGGTGGTGAAGCTTTCTTT
CATRRAGQGGEAFF
>TRBV27|TRBD1|TRBJ1-2|-
TGTGCCAGCAGCCGGGACAGGGCTCCGGATAACTATGGCTACACCTTC
CASSRDRAPDNYGYTF
>TRBV6-5|TRBD1|TRBJ1-1|-
TGTGCCAGCATGACAGGGGGGAACACTGAAGCTTTCTTT
CASMTGGNTEAFF
>TRBV5-1|-|TRBJ1-3|-
TGCGCCAGCAGCATCGGGACGGGTGGAAACACCATATATTTT
CASSIGTGGNTIYF
>TRBV9|-|TRBJ1-1|once
TGTGCCAGCTCAAGAGTCCAGGGCCTGAACACTGAAGCTTTCTTT
CASSRVQGLNTEAFF
>TRBV7-2|TRBD2|TRBJ2-5|-
TGTGCCAGCAGCGGACTAGCGCGGGTCGTCCAGTACTTC
CASSGLARVVQYF
>TRBV19|-|TRBJ1-5|-
TGTGCCAGTAGTATAGACAGGGGTTTTGTTCAGCCCCAGCATTTT
CASSIDRGFVQPQHF
>TRBV3-1/TRBV3-2|TRBD2|TRBJ2-3|-
TGTGCCAGCAGCCAAGATCGCGGGAGGGCCGCGCAGTATTTT
CASSQDRGRAAQYF
>TRBV6-5|-|TRBJ1-1|-
TGTGCCAGCAGTCCAGTCCTAGGGGACACTGAAGCTTTCTTT
CASSPVLGDTEAFF
>TRBV9|TRBD2|TRBJ2-1|-
TGTGCCAGCAGCAAAACAACTAGCGGGGGCTCCTACAATGAGCAGTTCTTC
CASSKTTSGGSYNEQFF
>TRBV6-2/TRBV6-3|TRBD1|TRBJ2-7|-
TGTGCCAGCAGCCGGGACAGGTTTTACGAGCAGTACTTC
CASSRDRFYEQYF
>TRBV7-2|-|TRBJ2-7|-
TGTGCCAGCAGCTCGAAAGAGCCGGGTCCTAGCTCCTACGAGCAGTACTTC
CASSSKEPGPSSYEQYF
>TRBV5-5|-|TRBJ1-4|-
TGTGCCAGCAGCACCATGTCAGTGAATGAAAAACTGTTTTTT
CASSTMSVNEKLFF
>TRBV2|-|TRBJ1-1|-
TGTGCCACATCAACCCCTACAGGGCTCCCTGAAGCTTTCTTT
CATSTPTGLPEAFF
>TRBV2|TRBD1|TRBJ2-7|-
TGTGCCAGCGCGGAGGGACAGGTTCTTAACGAGCAGTACTTC
CASAEGQVLNEQYF
>TRBV7-3|-|TRBJ2-2|-
TGTGCCAGCAGCTTCAGAAGAAACACCGGGGAGCTGTTTTTT
CASSFRRNTGELFF
>TRBV25-1|TRBD2|TRBJ2-3|-
TGTGCCAGCAGCGCTTTAGCGGGAGGCTCAGATACGCAGTATTTT
CASSALAGGSDTQYF
>TRBV2|-|TRBJ1-1|-
TGTGCCAGCAATGAGGGTAGAATGAACACTGAAGCTTTCTTT
CASNEGRMNTEAFF
>TRBV4-3|TRBD1|TRBJ1-2|-
TGCGCCAGCAGCCCCAACGACAGGGGATCCTATGGCTACACCTTC
CASSPNDRGSYGYTF
>TRBV14|-|TRBJ2-2|-
TGTGCCAGCAGCCCGTCCCGGGGGACCAAGGGCACCGGGGAGCTGTTTTTT
CASSPSRGTKGTGELFF
>TRBV12-3/TRBV12-4|-|TRBJ1-2|-
TGTGCCAGCAGCGCAGACCAGCAGAATGGCTACACCTTC
CASSADQQNGYTF
>TRBV19|-|TRBJ1-5|once
TGTGCCAGTAGCGACGGTACTTTAAGGGGTCAGCCCCAGCATTTT
CASSDGTLRGQPQHF
>TRBV11-2|TRBD2|TRBJ2-7|-
TGTGCCAGCAGTTCTCCGGGACTAGCGGGCGAGCAGTACTTC
CASSSPGLAGEQYF
>TRBV29-1|TRBD1|TRBJ1-2|-
TGCAGCGGTGAACAGGGGGACGGCTACACCTTC
CSGEQGDGYTF
>TRBV19|TRBD1|TRBJ2-7|-
TGTGCCAGTAGTATGACAGGGTTAAACGACGAGCAGTACTTC
CASSMTGLNDEQYF
>TRBV18|-|TRBJ2-5|-
TGTGCCAGCTCCCCTACACCCGCAGGCGCCCAAGAGACCCAGTACTTC
CASSPTPAGAQETQYF
>TRBV27|-|TRBJ2-1|once
TGTGCCAGCAACGGCGCGAGCCATGAGCAGTTCTTC
CASNGASHEQFF
>TRBV5-1|-|TRBJ1-1|-
TGCGCCAGCAGCTTGGTGACAGCCTCGAACACTGAAGCTTTCTTT
CASSLVTASNTEAFF
>TRBV3-1/TRBV3-2|-|TRBJ2-7|-
TGTGCCAGCAGCCCCCCGACCCGGACATACGAGCAGTACTTC
CASSPPTRTYEQYF
>TRBV14|-|TRBJ1-3|-
TGTGCCAGCAGCCAAGACGGACTCTCTGGAAACACCATATATTTT
CASSQDGLSGNTIYF
>TRBV6-5|TRBD1|TRBJ1-2|once
TGTGCCAGCAGACGGACAGGGGGCCCCTATGGCTACACCTTC
CASRRTGGPYGYTF
>TRBV27|-|TRBJ2-7|-
TGTGCCAGCAGTTTATCGATACTCTCCTACGAGCAGTACTTC
CASSLSILSYEQYF
>TRBV29-1|TRBD1|TRBJ1-1|-
TGCAGCGTTCGATCCGGGACAGCGAACACTGAAGCTTTCTTT
CSVRSGTANTEAFF
>TRBV9|TRBD1|TRBJ1-2|few
TGTGCCAGCAGCTCTCGGACAGGGGGTCGTGGCTACACCTTC
CASSSRTGGRGYTF
>TRBV5-4|-|TRBJ1-1|-
TGTGCCAGCAGGGACCCAGGGGTAAGGACTGAAGCTTTCTTT
CASRDPGVRTEAFF
>TRBV9|TRBD1|TRBJ1-2|-
TGTGCCAGCAGCGACATACAGGGGGGGTATGGCTACACCTTC
CASSDIQGGYGYTF